These 23 T cell receptor beta chains originate from one sample sequenced in a study of blood T cell repertoires in COVID-19. Generated by immunoSEQ multiplex PCR, the TCRdb table keeps only in-frame clones and is missing some. The sample lists about 180,000 clones, under 90% occurring once. Sequencing was done on a sample of peripheral blood. All receptors come from a person aged 70 to 85 with COVID-19, enrolled during active disease.

The rearrangement links TRBV11-2 to TRBJ2-1; maybe TRBD2 (5 bases). Trimming stripped 5 bases from V and 7 bases from J, with 18 bases between. This CDR3 comprises 15 residues. Germline lookup yields CDR1 SGHAT and CDR2 FQNNGV. CDR3 region: CASSPDGINGNEQFF. CDR3 bases: TGTGCCAGCAGCCCAGACGGGATTAACGGGAATGAGCAGTTCTTC.

This clone has a single count. The J gene is TRBJ2-3, the V gene TRBV24-1; a weak D match, TRBD2 (7 bases). Germline-derived CDR1 and CDR2 are KGHDR and SFDVKD. V dropped 3 bases and J dropped 1 base, with 10 bases sitting between them. The CDR3 length is 15 residues. CDR3 loop: CATSDAGARTDTQYF. The CDR3 region has the DNA TGTGCCACCAGTGATGCGGGGGCACGCACAGATACGCAGTATTTT.

The chain recombines TRBV2 with TRBJ1-3, with 11 bases fitting TRBD1. The CDR3 is 14 residues long. Trimming cost V 5 bases and J 8 bases; bases outside gene matches: 5. The germline V gene encodes CDR1 SNHLY and CDR2 FYNNEI. CDR3 bases: TGTGCCAGCAGTATTGGGACAGGGGGGGACACCATATATTTT. It yields the protein CASSIGTGGDTIYF.

The gene calls are TRBV19 and TRBJ1-2; weak D call: TRBD1 (6 bases). CDR1 is LNHDA, CDR2 SQIVND, per germline (reference sequence). CDR3 length: 16 residues. V was cut by 5 bases and J by 8 bases, with 24 bases left in between. CDR3 loop: CASSQRLTGSAGGYTF. In DNA form, the CDR3 reads TGTGCCAGTAGTCAGCGACTGACAGGATCGGCAGGAGGCTACACCTTC.

A few counts support this clone. The chain is built from TRBV30 and TRBJ1-1, with a possible D match to TRBD1 (6 bases). Trimming pared 2 bases from V and 3 bases from J, leaving 13 bases between. This CDR3 has 14 amino acids. Germline assignment: CDR1 GTSNPN and CDR2 SVGIG (reference sequence). CDR3 bases: TGTGCCTGGAGTCAACCAGGGGAATACACTGAAGCTTTCTTT. Translating gives CAWSQPGEYTEAFF.

The V call is TRBV19, the J call TRBJ2-6, with D possibly matching TRBD1 (5 bases). Trimming took off 5 bases at V and 4 bases at J, with 9 bases between the two ends. This CDR3 spans 14 amino acids. Germline V gives CDR1 LNHDA, CDR2 SQIVND (reference sequence). For the CDR3, the DNA is TGTGCCAGTAGTTTGGGGCTCGGGGCCAACGTCCTGACTTTC. Translating it yields CASSLGLGANVLTF. The variable domain in full, with the rest retrieved from reference TRBV19 and TRBJ2-6, is DGGITQSPKYLFRKEGQNVTLSCEQNLNHDAMYWYRQDPGQGLRLIYYSQIVNDFQKGDIAEGYSVSREKKESFPLTVTSAQKNPTAFYLCASSLGLGANVLTFGAGSRLTVL.

V gene TRBV7-3 combines with J gene TRBJ2-2; 9 bases agree with TRBD2. Unmatched junction bases numbered 6, after V lost 2 bases and J lost 5 bases. Germline V lookup: CDR1 SGHTA, CDR2 FQGTGA. The CDR3 length is 16 residues. The CDR3 loop reads CASSLHSGSNTGELFF. The DNA for the CDR3 is TGTGCCAGCAGCTTACATAGCGGGAGTAATACCGGGGAGCTGTTTTTT.

The J gene is TRBJ2-2, the V gene TRBV7-3, with TRBD2 identical over 8 bases. J gave up 4 bases and V 1 base, and 2 bases lay outside the gene matches. Germline V gene lookup returns CDR1 SGHTA and CDR2 FQGTGA. The CDR3 has 15 amino acids. The CDR3 coding sequence is TGTGCCAGCAGCTTAAGGCTAGCGGGCACCGGGGAGCTGTTTTTT. It yields the protein CASSLRLAGTGELFF.

The chain has TRBV7-6 and TRBJ2-2; 9 nucleotides line up with TRBD2. This CDR3 has 14 residues. CDR1 and CDR2 (germline): SGHVS, FNYEAQ. J lost 5 bases, V lost 5 bases, and 3 bases had no gene match. Here the CDR3 DNA reads TGTGCCAGCAGCACCGCGGGGGGGACCGGGGAGCTGTTTTTT. It yields the protein CASSTAGGTGELFF.

The rearrangement joins TRBV14 to TRBJ1-4, with D uncertain. In germline, CDR1 is SGHDN, CDR2 FVKESK. V lost 4 bases, J lost 10 bases, and 16 bases lay in between. This CDR3 is 14 amino acids long. CDR3 nucleotides: TGTGCCAGCAGCCCTCGAGGTACCGGAGGAAAACTGTTTTTT. This translates into CASSPRGTGGKLFF.

The V call is TRBV27, the J call TRBJ1-5, with D maybe TRBD1 (5 bases). Germline loops: CDR1 MNHEY, CDR2 SMNVEV (reference sequence). The CDR3 covers 13 residues. V was trimmed by 2 bases and J by 6 bases, leaving 8 bases between them. CDR3 nucleotides: TGTGCCAGCAGTTTAGGGGGGACTCAGCCCCAGCATTTT. As protein: CASSLGGTQPQHF.

J is TRBJ2-3 and V is TRBV10-3; 8 bases match TRBD2. From germline, CDR1 is ENHRY and CDR2 SYGVKD. V gave up 11 bases and J gave up 1 base; unmatched junction bases: 5. The CDR3 contains 13 residues. This CDR3 is CAAGGAGTDTQYF. In nucleotides, the CDR3 is TGTGCCGCCGGGGGGGCGGGCACAGATACGCAGTATTTT.

The chain is built from TRBV19 and TRBJ1-5, with D perhaps matching TRBD1 (6 bases). V lost 4 bases, J lost 0 bases, and 22 bases lay in between. Per the germline V gene, CDR1 is LNHDA and CDR2 is SQIVND (reference sequence). This CDR3 is built from 19 residues. The CDR3 DNA is TGTGCCAGTAGTAGGACAGCACCTCTTGATTCATATAGCAATCAGCCCCAGCATTTT. It translates to CASSRTAPLDSYSNQPQHF.

The rearrangement links TRBV14 to TRBJ2-7, with TRBD2 matching 12 bases. Germline CDR1 reads SGHDN; CDR2 reads FVKESK. Losses at the gene ends were 4 bases for V and 6 bases for J; bases not matched to a gene: 7. The CDR3 runs to 15 residues. Here the CDR3 reads CASSRRLAGVSEQYF. CDR3 nucleotide sequence: TGTGCCAGCAGCCGAAGACTAGCGGGAGTTAGCGAGCAGTACTTC.

The CDR3 nucleotides are TGTGCCAGCAGCTTATTCGACAGGGGTGAAGCTTTCTTT. It codes for CASSLFDRGEAFF. The genes are TRBV7-2 and TRBJ1-1; 8 bases fit TRBD1. The CDR3 is 13 residues long. The ends lost 2 bases at V and 7 bases at J; junction bases unmatched: 3. Germline V CDR1 and CDR2: SGHTA, FQGNSA.

The chain has TRBV24-1 and TRBJ2-3, with 7 bases aligning to TRBD2. J lost 2 bases, V lost 10 bases, and 8 bases had no gene match. Per the germline V gene, CDR1 is KGHDR and CDR2 is SFDVKD. This CDR3 region has 14 residues. In DNA, the CDR3 is TGTGCCACGGGAGGCGGGAGTTCCACAGATACGCAGTATTTT. Protein product: CATGGGSSTDTQYF.

This clone was counted once. The chain couples TRBV13 to TRBJ2-1, with 7 bases matching TRBD2. Germline V lookup: CDR1 PRHDT, CDR2 FYEKMQ (reference sequence). With 3 bases clipped from V and 8 bases from J, the junction kept 10 bases outside the gene matches. This CDR3 has 15 residues. The chain's CDR3 is CASSFGGRGFHEQFF. DNA for the CDR3: TGTGCCAGCAGCTTCGGCGGGAGAGGGTTTCATGAGCAGTTCTTC.

CDR3 bases: TGCGCCAGCAGCCAAGAGACTAGCTGGGACAATGAGCAGTTCTTC. This gives the protein CASSQETSWDNEQFF. This chain links TRBV4-1 with TRBJ2-1; 7 bases are a match to TRBD2. Germline loops: CDR1 MGHRA, CDR2 YSYEKL. J was trimmed by 5 bases and V by 0 bases; bases with no gene match: 4. CDR3 length: 15 amino acids.

The rearrangement links TRBV30 to TRBJ1-4; 9 positions match TRBD1. Germline lookup yields CDR1 GTSNPN and CDR2 SVGIG (reference sequence). This CDR3 is 15 amino acids long. The V gene end was trimmed by 3 bases and the J gene end by 6 bases; junction bases not matched to a gene: 8. The CDR3 loop is CAWRETGGADEKLFF. The CDR3 DNA sequence: TGTGCCTGGAGGGAAACAGGGGGCGCCGATGAAAAACTGTTTTTT. The full variable domain, in which reference TRBV30 and TRBJ1-4 provide the parts outside the CDR3, is SQTIHQWPATLVQPVGSPLSLECTVEGTSNPNLYWYRQAAGRGLQLLFYSVGIGQISSEVPQNLSASRPQDRQFILSSKKLLLSDSGFYLCAWRETGGADEKLFFGSGTQLSVL.

The V gene is TRBV5-4, the J gene TRBJ1-2; D is unclear. The ends were cut back, 3 bases at V and 9 bases at J, with 12 bases in the middle. CDR1 and CDR2 (germline): SGHNT, YYREEE (reference sequence). This CDR3 comprises 12 residues. In DNA, the CDR3 is TGTGCCAGCAGCTCTGCCTTTAGTCGCTACACCTTC. Translated, it gives CASSSAFSRYTF.

The rearrangement links TRBV23-1 to TRBJ1-3; 9 bases match TRBD1. TRBV23-1 is sorted into the ORF group, with uncertain function. This CDR3 contains 20 residues. V dropped 8 bases and J dropped 7; count of bases not matched to a gene: 27. The DNA of the CDR3 is TGCGCCAGCGTTAAACCAAGAGATCAGACAGGGGGTGTGGTGGGGAACACCATATATTTT. Its translation is CASVKPRDQTGGVVGNTIYF.

The table lists this clone with a few counts. The rearrangement links TRBV12-5 to TRBJ1-3; unclear D gene. Trimming took off 0 bases at V and 3 bases at J, with 6 bases between the two ends. Germline V gives CDR1 LGHNT, CDR2 FRNRAP. This CDR3 region has 14 residues. The CDR3 loop is CASGLVSSGNTIYF. In DNA form, the CDR3 reads TGTGCTAGTGGTTTGGTATCCAGTGGAAACACCATATATTTT.

This clone occurred a few times. The chain uses TRBV5-1 and TRBJ2-7; TRBD2 is a possible D gene (5 bases). The CDR3 spans 14 residues. Germline CDR1 and CDR2: SGHRS and YFSETQ. Trimming took 0 bases from V and 0 from J, leaving 7 bases between them. The CDR3 here is CASSLGGSSYEQYF. The CDR3, as DNA: TGCGCCAGCAGCTTGGGAGGGAGCTCCTACGAGCAGTACTTC. The full variable domain, completed using reference TRBV5-1 and TRBJ2-7, is KAGVTQTPRYLIKTRGQQVTLSCSPISGHRSVSWYQQTPGQGLQFLFEYFSETQRNKGNFPGRFSGRQFSNSRSEMNVSTLELGDSALYLCASSLGGSSYEQYFGPGTRLTVT.